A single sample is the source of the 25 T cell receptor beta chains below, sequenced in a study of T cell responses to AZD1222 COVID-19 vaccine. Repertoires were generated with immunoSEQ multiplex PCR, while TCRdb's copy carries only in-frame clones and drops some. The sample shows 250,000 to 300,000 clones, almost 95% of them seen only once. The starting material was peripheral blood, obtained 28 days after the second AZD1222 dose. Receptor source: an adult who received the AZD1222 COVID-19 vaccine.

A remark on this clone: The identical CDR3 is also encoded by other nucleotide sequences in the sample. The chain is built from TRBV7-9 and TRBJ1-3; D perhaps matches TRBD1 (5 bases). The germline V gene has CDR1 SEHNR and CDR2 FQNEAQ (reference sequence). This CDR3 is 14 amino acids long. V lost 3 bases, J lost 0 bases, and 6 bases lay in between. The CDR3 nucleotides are TGTGCCAGCAGCTTGGGGGTCTCTGGAAACACCATATATTTT. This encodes CASSLGVSGNTIYF.

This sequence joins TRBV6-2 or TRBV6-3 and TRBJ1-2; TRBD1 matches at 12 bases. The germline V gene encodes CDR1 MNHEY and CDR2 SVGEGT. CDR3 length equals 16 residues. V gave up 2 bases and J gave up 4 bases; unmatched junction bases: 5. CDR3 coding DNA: TGTGCCAGCAGTTACGGCGGGACAGGGGGCGGCTATGGCTACACCTTC. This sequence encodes CASSYGGTGGGYGYTF.

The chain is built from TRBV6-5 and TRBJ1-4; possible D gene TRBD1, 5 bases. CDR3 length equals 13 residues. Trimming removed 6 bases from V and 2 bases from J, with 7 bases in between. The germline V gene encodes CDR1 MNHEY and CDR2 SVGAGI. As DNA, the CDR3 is TGTGCCAGCAGGACAGCCACTAATGAAAAACTGTTTTTT. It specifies CASRTATNEKLFF.

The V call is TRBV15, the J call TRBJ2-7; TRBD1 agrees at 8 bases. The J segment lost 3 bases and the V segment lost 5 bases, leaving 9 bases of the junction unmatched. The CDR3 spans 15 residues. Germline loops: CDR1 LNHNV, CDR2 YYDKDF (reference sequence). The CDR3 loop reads CATSQDRAPLYEQYF. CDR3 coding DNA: TGTGCCACCAGCCAGGACAGGGCGCCCCTCTACGAGCAGTACTTC. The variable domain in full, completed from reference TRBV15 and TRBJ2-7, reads DAMVIQNPRYQVTQFGKPVTLSCSQTLNHNVMYWYQQKSSQAPKLLFHYYDKDFNNEADTPDNFQSRRPNTSFCFLDIRSPGLGDTAMYLCATSQDRAPLYEQYFGPGTRLTVT.

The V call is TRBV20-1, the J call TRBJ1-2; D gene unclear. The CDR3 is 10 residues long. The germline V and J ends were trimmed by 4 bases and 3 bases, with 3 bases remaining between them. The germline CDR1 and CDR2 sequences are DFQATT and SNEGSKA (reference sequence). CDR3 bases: TGCAGTGCTATCTACTATGGCTACACCTTC. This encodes CSAIYYGYTF.

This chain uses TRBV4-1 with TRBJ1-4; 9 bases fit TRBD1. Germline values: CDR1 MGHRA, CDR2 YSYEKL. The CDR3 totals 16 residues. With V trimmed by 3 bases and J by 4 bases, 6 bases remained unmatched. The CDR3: CASSQTRDRDNEKLFF. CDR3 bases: TGCGCCAGCAGCCAGACCCGGGACAGGGATAATGAAAAACTGTTTTTT.

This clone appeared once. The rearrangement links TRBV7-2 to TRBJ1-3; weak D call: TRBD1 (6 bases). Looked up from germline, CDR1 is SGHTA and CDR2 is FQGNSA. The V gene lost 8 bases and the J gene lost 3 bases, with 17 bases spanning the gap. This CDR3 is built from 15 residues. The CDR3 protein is CASQLRGGFGNTIYF. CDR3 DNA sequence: TGTGCCAGCCAGCTTAGAGGGGGGTTTGGAAACACCATATATTTT.

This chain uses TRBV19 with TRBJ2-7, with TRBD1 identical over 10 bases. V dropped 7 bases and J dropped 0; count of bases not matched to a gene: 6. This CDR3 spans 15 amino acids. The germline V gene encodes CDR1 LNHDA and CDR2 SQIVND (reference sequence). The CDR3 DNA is TGTGCCAGTAATCCCGGGACAGGGGTCTCCTACGAGCAGTACTTC. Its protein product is CASNPGTGVSYEQYF.

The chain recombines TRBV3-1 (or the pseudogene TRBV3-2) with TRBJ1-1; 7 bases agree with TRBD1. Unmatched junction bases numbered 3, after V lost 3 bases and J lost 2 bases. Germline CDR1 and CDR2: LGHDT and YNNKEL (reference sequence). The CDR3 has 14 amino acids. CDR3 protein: CASSHGTANTEAFF. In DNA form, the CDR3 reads TGTGCCAGCAGCCATGGGACAGCCAACACTGAAGCTTTCTTT.

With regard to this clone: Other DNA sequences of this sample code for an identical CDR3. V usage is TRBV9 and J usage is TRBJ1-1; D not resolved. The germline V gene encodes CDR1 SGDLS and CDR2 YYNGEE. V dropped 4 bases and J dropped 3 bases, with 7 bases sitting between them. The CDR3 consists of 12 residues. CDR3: CASSTRDTEAFF. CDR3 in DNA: TGTGCCAGCAGCACCCGAGACACTGAAGCTTTCTTT.

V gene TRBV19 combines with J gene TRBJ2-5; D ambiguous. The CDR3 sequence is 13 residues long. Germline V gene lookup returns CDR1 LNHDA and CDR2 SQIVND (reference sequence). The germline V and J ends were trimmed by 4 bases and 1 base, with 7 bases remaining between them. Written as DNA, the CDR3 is TGTGCCAGTAGTAAAACAAGCCAAGAGACCCAGTACTTC. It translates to CASSKTSQETQYF.

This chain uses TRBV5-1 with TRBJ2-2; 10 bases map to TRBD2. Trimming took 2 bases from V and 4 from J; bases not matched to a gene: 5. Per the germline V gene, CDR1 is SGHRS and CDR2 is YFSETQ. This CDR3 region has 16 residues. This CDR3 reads CASSFIAGGPTGELFF. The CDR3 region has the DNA TGCGCCAGCAGCTTTATAGCGGGGGGTCCCACCGGGGAGCTGTTTTTT.

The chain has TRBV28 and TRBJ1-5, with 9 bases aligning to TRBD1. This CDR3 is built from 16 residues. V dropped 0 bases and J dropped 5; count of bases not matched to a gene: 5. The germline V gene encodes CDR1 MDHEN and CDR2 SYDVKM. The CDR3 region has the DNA TGTGCCAGCAGTTTATGGTCGGGACAGGGTCATCAGCCCCAGCATTTT. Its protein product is CASSLWSGQGHQPQHF. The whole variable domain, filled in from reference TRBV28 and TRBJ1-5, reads DVKVTQSSRYLVKRTGEKVFLECVQDMDHENMFWYRQDPGLGLRLIYFSYDVKMKEKGDIPEGYSVSREKKERFSLILESASTNQTSMYLCASSLWSGQGHQPQHFGDGTRLSIL.

The CDR3: CATVRGGNNQPQHF. In DNA, the CDR3 is TGTGCCACCGTGCGGGGGGGAAACAATCAGCCCCAGCATTTT. The genes are TRBV28 and TRBJ1-5; weak D call: TRBD1 (5 bases). This CDR3 contains 14 residues. V lost 10 bases and J lost 3, with 16 bases in between. Germline V CDR1 and CDR2: MDHEN, SYDVKM.

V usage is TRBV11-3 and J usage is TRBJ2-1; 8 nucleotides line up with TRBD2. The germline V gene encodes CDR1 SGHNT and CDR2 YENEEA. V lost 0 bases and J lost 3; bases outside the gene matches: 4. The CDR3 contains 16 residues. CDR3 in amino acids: CASSLDGSGGYNEQFF. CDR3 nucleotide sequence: TGTGCCAGCAGCTTAGATGGGAGCGGGGGCTACAATGAGCAGTTCTTC. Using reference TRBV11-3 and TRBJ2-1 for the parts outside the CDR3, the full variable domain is EAGVVQSPRYKIIEKKQPVAFWCNPISGHNTLYWYLQNLGQGPELLIRYENEEAVDDSQLPKDRFSAERLKGVDSTLKIQPAELGDSAVYLCASSLDGSGGYNEQFFGPGTRLTVL.

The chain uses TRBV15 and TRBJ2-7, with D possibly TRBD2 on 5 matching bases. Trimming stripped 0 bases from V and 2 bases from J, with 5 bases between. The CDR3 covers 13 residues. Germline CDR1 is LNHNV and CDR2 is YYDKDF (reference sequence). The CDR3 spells CATSRDSAYEQYF. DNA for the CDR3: TGTGCCACCAGCAGAGATAGCGCCTACGAGCAGTACTTC.

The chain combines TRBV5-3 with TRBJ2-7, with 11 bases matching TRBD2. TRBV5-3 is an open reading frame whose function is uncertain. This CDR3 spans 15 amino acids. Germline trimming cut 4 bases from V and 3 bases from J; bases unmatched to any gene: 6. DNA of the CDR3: TGTGCCAGAAGCAGAGGGACTAGCGGACTCTACGAGCAGTACTTC. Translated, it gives CARSRGTSGLYEQYF.

The CDR3 is CASSFDRQETQYF. CDR3 bases: TGTGCCAGCAGTTTCGACAGACAAGAGACCCAGTACTTC. V gene TRBV7-9 combines with J gene TRBJ2-5, with a possible D match to TRBD1 (5 bases). In germline, CDR1 is SEHNR, CDR2 FQNEAQ (reference sequence). CDR3 length equals 13 residues. Trimming removed 6 bases at V and 2 bases at J, with 10 bases between.

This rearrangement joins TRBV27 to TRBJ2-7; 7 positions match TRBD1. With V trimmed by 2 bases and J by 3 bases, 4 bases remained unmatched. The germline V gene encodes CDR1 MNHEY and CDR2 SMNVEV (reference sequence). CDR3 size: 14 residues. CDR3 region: CASSLLGQSYEQYF. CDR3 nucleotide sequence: TGTGCCAGCAGTTTACTGGGACAGAGCTACGAGCAGTACTTC.

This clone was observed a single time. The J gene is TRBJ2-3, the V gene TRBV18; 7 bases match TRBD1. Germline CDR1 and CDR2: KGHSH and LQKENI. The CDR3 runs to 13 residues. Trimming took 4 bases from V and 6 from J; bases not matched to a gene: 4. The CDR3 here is CASSRQGEDTQYF. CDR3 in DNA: TGTGCCAGCTCACGACAGGGAGAGGATACGCAGTATTTT. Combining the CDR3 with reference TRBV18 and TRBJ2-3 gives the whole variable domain NAGVMQNPRHLVRRRGQEARLRCSPMKGHSHVYWYRQLPEEGLKFMVYLQKENIIDESGMPKERFSAEFPKEGPSILRIQQVVRGDSAAYFCASSRQGEDTQYFGPGTRLTVL.

This chain's CDR3 is CASSTGQGPYEQYF. For the CDR3, the DNA is TGCGCCAGCAGCACAGGACAGGGCCCCTACGAGCAGTACTTC. The V and J genes are TRBV5-1 and TRBJ2-7; TRBD1 aligns across 8 bases. V trimming: 4 bases; J trimming: 2 bases; junction bases outside the gene matches: 5. Per germline, CDR1 SGHRS and CDR2 YFSETQ. This CDR3 contains 14 residues.

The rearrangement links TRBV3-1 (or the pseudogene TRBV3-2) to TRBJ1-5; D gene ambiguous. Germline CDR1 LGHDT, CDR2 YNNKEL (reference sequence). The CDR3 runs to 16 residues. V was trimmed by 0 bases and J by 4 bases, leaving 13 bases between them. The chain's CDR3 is CASSQDPGLGNQPQHF. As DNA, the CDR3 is TGTGCCAGCAGCCAAGACCCTGGATTAGGAAATCAGCCCCAGCATTTT.

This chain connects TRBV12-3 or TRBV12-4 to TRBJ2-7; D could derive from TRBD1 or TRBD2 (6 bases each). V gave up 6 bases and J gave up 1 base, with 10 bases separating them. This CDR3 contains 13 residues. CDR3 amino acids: CASSQGRSYEQYF. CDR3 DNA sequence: TGTGCCAGCAGCCAGGGGAGGTCCTACGAGCAGTACTTC.

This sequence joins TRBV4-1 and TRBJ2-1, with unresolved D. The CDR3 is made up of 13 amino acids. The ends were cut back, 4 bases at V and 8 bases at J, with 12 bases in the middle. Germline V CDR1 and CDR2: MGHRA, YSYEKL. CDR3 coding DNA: TGCGCCAGCAGCCCCCGGACCCTATATGAGCAGTTCTTC. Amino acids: CASSPRTLYEQFF.

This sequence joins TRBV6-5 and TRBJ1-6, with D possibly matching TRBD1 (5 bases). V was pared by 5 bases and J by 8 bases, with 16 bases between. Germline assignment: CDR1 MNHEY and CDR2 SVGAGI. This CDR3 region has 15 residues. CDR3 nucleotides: TGTGCCAGCAGTCCTCGGAGCGGGGGAGATTCACCCCTCCACTTT. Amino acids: CASSPRSGGDSPLHF.